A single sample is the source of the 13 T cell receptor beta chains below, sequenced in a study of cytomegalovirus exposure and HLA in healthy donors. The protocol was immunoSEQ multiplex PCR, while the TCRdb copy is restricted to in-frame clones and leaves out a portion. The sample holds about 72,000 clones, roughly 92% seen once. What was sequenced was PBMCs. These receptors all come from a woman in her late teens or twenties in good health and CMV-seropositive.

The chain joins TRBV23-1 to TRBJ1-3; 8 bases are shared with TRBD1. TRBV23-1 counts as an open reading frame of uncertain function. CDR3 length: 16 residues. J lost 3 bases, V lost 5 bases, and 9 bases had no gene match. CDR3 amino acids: CASSTRTGNIGNTIYF. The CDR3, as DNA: TGCGCCAGCAGTACCCGGACAGGGAATATTGGAAACACCATATATTTT.

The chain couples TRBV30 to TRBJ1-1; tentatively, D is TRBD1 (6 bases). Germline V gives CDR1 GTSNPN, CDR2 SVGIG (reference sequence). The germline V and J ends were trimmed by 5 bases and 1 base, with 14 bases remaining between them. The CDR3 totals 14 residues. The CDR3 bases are TGTGCCTGGGACAGTACAGGGACGAACACTGAAGCTTTCTTT. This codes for CAWDSTGTNTEAFF.

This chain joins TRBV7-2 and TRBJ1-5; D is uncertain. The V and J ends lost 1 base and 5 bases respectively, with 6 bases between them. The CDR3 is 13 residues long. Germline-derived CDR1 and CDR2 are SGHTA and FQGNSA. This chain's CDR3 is CASSLDLYQPQHF. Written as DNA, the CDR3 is TGTGCCAGCAGCTTAGATTTATATCAGCCCCAGCATTTT.

This CDR3 reads CASSLAWEWGSPLHF. Written as DNA, the CDR3 is TGTGCCAGCAGCTTAGCATGGGAGTGGGGTTCACCCCTCCACTTT. V and J are TRBV7-2 and TRBJ1-6; D not resolved. Deletions cut 0 bases from V and 9 bases from J, with 12 bases between. Germline loops: CDR1 SGHTA, CDR2 FQGNSA. The CDR3 totals 15 residues. Drawing the rest from reference TRBV7-2 and TRBJ1-6, the complete variable domain is GAGVSQSPSNKVTEKGKDVELRCDPISGHTALYWYRQSLGQGLEFLIYFQGNSAPDKSGLPSDRFSAERTGGSVSTLTIQRTQQEDSAVYLCASSLAWEWGSPLHFGNGTRLTVT.

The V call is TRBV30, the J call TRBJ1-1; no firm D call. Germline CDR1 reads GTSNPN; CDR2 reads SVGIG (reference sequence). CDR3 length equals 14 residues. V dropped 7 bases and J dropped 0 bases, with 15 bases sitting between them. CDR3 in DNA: TGTGCCTTCACCCCGTGGCGGCTGAACACTGAAGCTTTCTTT. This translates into CAFTPWRLNTEAFF.

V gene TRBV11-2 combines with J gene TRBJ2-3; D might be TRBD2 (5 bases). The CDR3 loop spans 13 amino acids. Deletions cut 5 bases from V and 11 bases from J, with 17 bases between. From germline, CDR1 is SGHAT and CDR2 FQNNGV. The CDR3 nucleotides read TGTGCCAGCAGCAGCTACCGAGGACGGGGGCAGTATTTT. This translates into CASSSYRGRGQYF.

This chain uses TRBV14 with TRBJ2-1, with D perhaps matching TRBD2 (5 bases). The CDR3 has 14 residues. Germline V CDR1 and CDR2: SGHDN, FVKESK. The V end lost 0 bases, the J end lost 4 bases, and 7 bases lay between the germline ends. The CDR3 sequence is CASSQDRGYNEQFF. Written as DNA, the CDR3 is TGTGCCAGCAGCCAAGATCGAGGGTACAATGAGCAGTTCTTC.

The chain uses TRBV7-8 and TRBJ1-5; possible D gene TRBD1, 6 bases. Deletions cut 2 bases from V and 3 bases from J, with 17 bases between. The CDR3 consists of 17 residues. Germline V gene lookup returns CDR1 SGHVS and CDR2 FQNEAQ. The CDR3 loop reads CASSLLRGPYLNQPQHF. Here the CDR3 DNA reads TGTGCCAGCAGCTTACTGCGGGGGCCCTACCTCAATCAGCCCCAGCATTTT.

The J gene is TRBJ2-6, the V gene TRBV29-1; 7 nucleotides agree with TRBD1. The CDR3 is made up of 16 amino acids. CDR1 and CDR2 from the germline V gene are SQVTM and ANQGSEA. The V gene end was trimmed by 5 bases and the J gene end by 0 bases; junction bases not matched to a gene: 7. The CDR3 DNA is TGCAGCGTTTCCGGGACAGCCTACTCTGGGGCCAACGTCCTGACTTTC. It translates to CSVSGTAYSGANVLTF.

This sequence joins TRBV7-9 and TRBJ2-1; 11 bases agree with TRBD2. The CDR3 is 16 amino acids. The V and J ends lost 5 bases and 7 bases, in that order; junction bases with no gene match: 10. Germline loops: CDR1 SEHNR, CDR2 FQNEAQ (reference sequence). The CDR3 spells CASSTIAGGPSNEQFF. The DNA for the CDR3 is TGTGCCAGCAGCACAATAGCGGGAGGGCCATCGAATGAGCAGTTCTTC.

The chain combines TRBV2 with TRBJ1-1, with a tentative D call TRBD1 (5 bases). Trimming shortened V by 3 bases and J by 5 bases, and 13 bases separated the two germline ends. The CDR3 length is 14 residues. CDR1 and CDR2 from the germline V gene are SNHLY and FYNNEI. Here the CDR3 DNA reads TGTGCCAGCAGTGACTTTCAGGGAGGGACTGAAGCTTTCTTT. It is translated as CASSDFQGGTEAFF.

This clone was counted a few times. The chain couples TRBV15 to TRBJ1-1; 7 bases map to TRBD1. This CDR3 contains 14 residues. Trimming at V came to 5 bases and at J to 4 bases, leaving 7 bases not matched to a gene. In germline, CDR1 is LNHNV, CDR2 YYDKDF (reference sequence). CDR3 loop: CATSLGQPGTEAFF. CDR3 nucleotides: TGTGCCACCAGCCTGGGACAGCCGGGCACTGAAGCTTTCTTT. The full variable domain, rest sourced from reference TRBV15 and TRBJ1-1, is DAMVIQNPRYQVTQFGKPVTLSCSQTLNHNVMYWYQQKSSQAPKLLFHYYDKDFNNEADTPDNFQSRRPNTSFCFLDIRSPGLGDTAMYLCATSLGQPGTEAFFGQGTRLTVV.

This CDR3 is CASSPRDSGNSFYEQYF. In DNA, the CDR3 is TGTGCCAGCAGCCCCCGGGACAGCGGAAACTCCTTCTACGAGCAGTACTTC. The chain combines TRBV7-9 with TRBJ2-7; TRBD1 aligns across 7 bases. Germline V lookup: CDR1 SEHNR, CDR2 FQNEAQ (reference sequence). With V trimmed by 5 bases and J by 3 bases, 16 bases remained unmatched. There are 17 residues in the CDR3. Full variable domain (remainder filled in from reference TRBV7-9 and TRBJ2-7): DTGVSQNPRHKITKRGQNVTFRCDPISEHNRLYWYRQTLGQGPEFLTYFQNEAQLEKSRLLSDRFSAERPKGSFSTLEIQRTEQGDSAMYLCASSPRDSGNSFYEQYFGPGTRLTVT.